This TCR beta chain was profiled in a study of blood T cell repertoires in COVID-19. As for the study in general: The United States, Italy and Spain provided the acute and convalescent COVID-19 samples.

Looked up from germline, CDR1 is LGHDT and CDR2 is YNNKEL (reference sequence). The V segment lost 3 bases and the J segment 7 bases; nucleotides outside the gene matches: 7. The CDR3 is 14 amino acids. Measured with immunoSEQ multiplex PCR; TCRdb has only the in-frame clones, and not every one. The sample carries roughly 200,000 clones, about 88% recorded once. The genes are TRBV3-1 (or the pseudogene TRBV3-2) and TRBJ1-1, with TRBD1 matching over 8 bases. The sample was peripheral blood. The clonotype originates from a man younger than 35 with active or convalescent COVID-19. The CDR3 region has the DNA TGTGCCAGCAGCCACTCGACAGGGGCCGGTGAAGCTTTCTTT. It encodes CASSHSTGAGEAFF.